This T cell receptor (beta chain) was identified during a study of molecular identifiers for immune sequencing clone quantification. Study information: Four of five RNA aliquots from approximately 22,000 or 94,000 naive CD8 T cells were sequenced.

This clonotype was seen a handful of times. This may be a read error, as it is one base from a much larger clone. Each CDR3 protein gets one entry after TCRdb re-called the PCR reads with MiXCR. Among about 6,100 distinct CDR3 sequences listed, approximately 15% were seen once. Germline V gives CDR1 SGHTA, CDR2 FQGNSA. Trimming cost V 1 base and J 0 bases, with 10 bases left between them. This CDR3 region has 15 residues. Between roughly 20,000 and 1,100,000 sorted cells, with 10%, 30% or 50% RNA, yielded naive CD8 libraries. The sequence was obtained from a human donor in good health. Some libraries in this study had Jurkat cell RNA spiked in. The sample was naive CD8+ T cells from blood, with Jurkat cell RNA spiked in. Subset indicated: FACS-sorted CD8+CD4-CCR7+CD45RA+ naive T cells. The chain links TRBV7-2 to TRBJ2-7, with D uncertain. The DNA of the CDR3 is TGTGCCAGCAGCTTAGAGCTTGGGGACTCCTACGAGCAGTACTTC. The encoded protein is CASSLELGDSYEQYF.